This T cell receptor (beta chain) was captured by sequencing in a study of cytomegalovirus exposure and HLA in healthy donors (dated by TCRdb to 2015 to 2018). Background on the whole study: An earlier analysis of approximately 590 of the donors reported approximately 270 Gb of sequence data and roughly 110 million unique TCR beta sequences from around 200 million T cells. The study combined high-throughput TCR immunosequencing, statistical association of individual TCRs with disease status, and machine learning to predict cytomegalovirus infection status. Among the 398 genotyped donors, 75% to 90% belonged to the genetic ancestry cluster associated with self-reported Caucasian donors. The aim of the study was to test whether cataloging public T cell receptors could identify signatures of past pathogen exposure. Rather than drawing on any new phenotypic data, the later analysis identified candidate immune exposures from TCR beta sequences and the way those sequences occurred across donors. To decide whether each TCR beta V gene segment behaved as functional or pseudogenic, an earlier analysis of fewer than 750 of the donors relied on high-throughput TCR beta sequencing. Because of strong linkage in the cohort, roughly five DR-DQ haplotypes were treated as single units for association and clustering. In addition to the first cohort of around 670 subjects, a separate validation cohort of 120 different subjects was used. Typing coverage differed by locus: A, B, C, DRB1 and DQB1 were typed in about 620-630 donors, DQA1 in about 500, DPA1 in some 600, and DPB1 in 450 to 490. All discovery cohort repertoires had been generated on a single sequencing platform. Class I and class II HLA loci were covered by the typing at four-digit resolution. To study patterns of TCR occurrence, a later analysis re-analyzed previously published TCR beta repertoires from 600 to 750 donors and added high-resolution HLA genotyping. Alongside the repertoire data, information on donor age, sex, ethnicity and CMV serostatus was compiled. Among about 400 genotyped donors of the cohort, an average of roughly 230,000 unique TCR beta nucleotide sequences was sequenced per donor, of which approximately 18% were non-productive. A later genetic analysis used genome-wide SNP genotypes for about three fifths of the roughly 700 donors, treating that subset as a discovery cohort. The study profiled the T cell repertoires of about 720 subjects by immunosequencing and related them to cytomegalovirus serostatus. About 300 gigabases of sequencing data and 75 million to 85 million unique TCR sequences made up an early release that covered approximately 620 HLA-typed donors. Paper-wide results and their limitations: Only TCR beta chains were sequenced in this cohort, and the absence of alpha or paired-chain data limited detectable features. In a later analysis, the rate of TCR association differed among HLA loci, with DRB1 alleles having the most associated TCRs and HLA-C alleles having the fewest. The 87-base-pair reads could not distinguish some IMGT-functional V segments, including TRBV6-2 and TRBV6-3, so those segments were excluded. Most TCR sequences were seen in very few donors, while some public TCRs were found in many individuals. V-gene and J-gene trimming of TCR beta chains was associated with a missense DCLRE1C variant in a later genetic analysis, and the association was replicated in an independent cohort. Some 16 rarely observed V segments, including chromosome 9 orphons, were excluded from the earlier analysis of approximately 500 of the donors because counts were too low. In the study, around 150 TCR beta chains were listed as associated with cytomegalovirus. In a later analysis, several top co-occurrence clusters were reported to appear linked to parvovirus B19, influenza, CMV and Epstein-Barr virus. The presence/absence analyses assumed that sequencing depth was roughly uniform across donors, and that assumption may not be true. In a later analysis, HLA-associated TCR beta chains were found to be more clonally expanded and to have lower generation probabilities than equally common non-associated chains. According to a later analysis, most CMV-associated TCR beta chains appeared to be HLA-restricted, and the HLA associations seemed to be driven largely by CMV exposure. When HLA alleles, especially DR and DQ, strongly co-occurred, attributing TCR associations to individual alleles was difficult. A few of the identified cytomegalovirus-associated TCR beta chains were confirmed in vitro to be specific for cytomegalovirus antigens. HLA typing was unavailable for some donors at each locus, so association tests used only the typed subset. The classifier was reported to diagnose cytomegalovirus status with high specificity and sensitivity in both the original cohort and the validation cohort. A further reported finding was that TCR beta sequences accurately predicted the HLA-A and HLA-B alleles for most subjects in the first cohort. CMV serostatus was the only immune exposure information available for the cohort. Broadly in line with IMGT annotations, most TCR beta V segments showed up in productive rearrangements about 87% or about 30% of the time in an earlier analysis of around 550 of the donors. Specific HLA alleles were associated with 15,000 to 20,000 TCR beta sequences at a false discovery rate of 0.05 in a later analysis. Correlated functional status among segregating V segments might be attributable to linkage disequilibrium, but an unknown experimental factor could not be ruled out. The authors suggested that the approach could potentially be generalized to other disease states and immunological phenotypes. A cluster of highly shared sequence variants was judged likely to be a technical artifact of the sequencing pipeline. A later genetic analysis reported fewer N-insertions in productive TCRs among donors in an Asian-associated ancestry cluster than the roughly 620-donor mean.

At the junction V is shortened by 2 bases and J by 4 bases, with 12 bases in between. Counted from cysteine to phenylalanine, this CDR3 has 14 amino acids. The retained sequence is limited to the CDR3, 42 bases, with the frame set at the first base. From a lookup of the germline V gene, CDR1 and CDR2 are SGHDT and YYEEEE. The cohort consisted of 600 to 700 healthy bone marrow donors. At the time of sampling, all cohort members were nominally healthy, though unrecorded immune exposures were likely present. The donor was CMV seropositive and belonged to the group of 250 to 350 seropositive cohort members. A peripheral blood sample was collected from each donor, and TCR beta sequencing was performed on peripheral blood mononuclear cells. The Qiagen DNeasy Blood Extraction Kit was used to extract genomic DNA from the blood cell samples. Remarks on this clone: It lacks a known antigen. No quality values exist for individual bases; no much larger clone is one base distant.

The method behind the library was the immunoSEQ multiplex PCR assay. For the multiplex PCR, a mixture combining 60 forward primers for TCR Vbeta segments and 13 reverse primers for TCR Jbeta segments was used. Amplification of the CDR3 region of rearranged TCR beta genes was performed with a multiplex PCR assay on genomic DNA. The amplified TCR beta libraries were sequenced on the Illumina HiSeq System as 87-base-pair reads. Concerning the study's data processing: Across the 670 or so repertoires, a later analysis counted approximately 75 million unique TCR beta chains, around 11 million of which were shared by at least two donors. A nearest-neighbor algorithm error-corrected the raw reads and collapsed the reads into unique sequences, merging closely related sequences to remove PCR and sequencing errors. CDR3 sequences were aligned to IMGT reference sequences to assign V, D and J gene segments. For a sequence to be retained, at least a six-nucleotide match to both a V gene segment and a J gene segment was required. Rearrangements were classified as productive when the CDR3 lacked stop codons and remained in frame with V and J, and all other rearrangements were classified as non-productive. Following IMGT convention, CDR3 was defined as the stretch from the second conserved V-encoded cysteine to the conserved J-encoded phenylalanine. The earlier analysis of about 590 of the donors excluded sequences that lacked an unambiguous match to a single V gene segment. An earlier analysis of several hundred of the donors classified V segments as functional when productive rearrangements were above 56.7% and as segregating when the standard deviation between donors was above 5%. A statistical classification framework was built for diagnosing cytomegalovirus status from the catalog of TCR beta chain sequences. V and J gene assignment, in a later analysis, came from comparing TCR nucleotide sequences with IMGT/GENE-DB human TR gene sequences. In a later analysis, CDR3 sequences and most-parsimonious VDJ recombination scenarios were assigned using the TCRdist pipeline. In a later analysis, each TCR beta chain was defined by its CDR3 amino acid sequence together with its V-gene family, and reads lacking a unique V-gene family were excluded. As a way to deal with suspected cross-contamination and a sequencing artifact, a later analysis dropped approximately 590 nucleotide sequences that were highly shared and had low generation probability. In a later analysis, a clonal expansion index was calculated for each public chain from normalized within-repertoire ranks of inferred template counts. Generation probabilities in a later analysis came from a VDJ recombination model fitted to out-of-frame rearrangements, and those results were checked against IGoR. In a later analysis, hypergeometric tests were used to score TCR-TCR, TCR-HLA and TCR-CMV co-occurrence, with a repertoire-size bias correction applied to TCR pairs. A later analysis estimated false discovery rates by permuting HLA or CMV assignments 20 times. In a later analysis, co-occurring TCRs were grouped with DBSCAN, and TCRdist sequence similarity was added when clustering was performed within HLA-allele-positive subsets. Repertoires with fewer than 30,000 or more than 120,000 public chains, plus five repertoires with anomalous nucleotide sharing, were excluded from co-occurrence clustering. TCRdb limited this immuneACCESS table to in-frame rearrangements with V and J called. A share of clones is missing; checked studies link under half to unresolved V genes, and the rest is unexplained. From that table come the V and J calls and clone size; the DNA was used to work out D and trimming. This sample comprises more than 85,000 clones, more than 65% of them detected only once. Of the sample, approximately 8% is held by the ten largest clones.

The TCR comes from a man in his forties or fifties in good health and CMV-seropositive. The chain is encoded by TRBV5-6 joined to TRBJ1-1; TRBD1 could be the D gene, as 6 bases match. The source material was PBMCs. CDR3 loop: CASSFRGWTTEAFF. The nucleotide sequence reads TGTGCCAGCAGCTTTAGGGGGTGGACCACTGAAGCTTTCTTT.